This paragraph reports one TCR beta chain. Sequencing used immunoSEQ multiplex PCR; TCRdb keeps in-frame clones, though not all of them. The data hold around 140,000 clones, with over 60% observed a single time. V trimming: 6 bases; J trimming: 7 bases; junction bases outside the gene matches: 5. The germline gives CDR1 SGHTA, CDR2 FQGTGA. The CDR3 consists of 14 residues. This sample is drawn from a study of blood T cell repertoires in COVID-19. This rearrangement joins TRBV7-3 to TRBJ1-6, with 8 bases identical to TRBD1. The sequencing input was PBMCs or T cells enriched from blood (not recorded which). The source is a woman aged 50 to 60 who had recovered from COVID-19. The CDR3 loop reads CASSSGGWNSPLHF. The DNA for the CDR3 is TGTGCCAGCAGTTCAGGGGGCTGGAATTCACCCCTCCACTTT.